Listed below are T cell receptor beta chains from one sample, sequenced in a study of beta chain features in type 1 diabetes. Produced via immunoSEQ multiplex PCR; TCRdb's table is partial and in-frame only. The table includes under 450,000 clones, approximately 15% detected once. The source material was naive CD4+ T cells from blood. These TCRs come from a man aged 25-45 years in good health. Each CDR3 is given with its conserved first and last residue. A D gene is named only where the DNA matches it firmly. Not every row has a clone size; where given, it reads once, few, many or a size class.

j_gene	d_gene	v_gene	abundance	CDR3nt	CDR3aa
TRBJ2-3	NA	TRBV6-1	NA	TGTGCCAGCAGTGAGAAGGGAGGAGGCACAGATACGCAGTATTTT	CASSEKGGGTDTQYF
TRBJ2-5	NA	TRBV7-2	few	TGTGCCAGCAGCCCCACAAAAGAGACCCAGTACTTC	CASSPTKETQYF
TRBJ2-3	TRBD2	TRBV19	NA	TGTGCCAGTAGTGTCAGCGGGACCACAGATACGCAGTATTTT	CASSVSGTTDTQYF
TRBJ1-3	NA	TRBV5-1	few	TGCGCCAGCAGCAAGACCTCCCGGAACACCATATATTTT	CASSKTSRNTIYF
TRBJ2-1	NA	TRBV11-2	NA	TGTGCCAGCAGCTTAGCCCAGGGGTATAGTGAGCAGTTCTTC	CASSLAQGYSEQFF
TRBJ2-5	TRBD1	TRBV9	NA	TGTGCCAGCAGCGCGGGGACAGGGGGCGTGGGAGAGACCCAGTACTTC	CASSAGTGGVGETQYF
TRBJ2-3	TRBD1	TRBV9	NA	TGTGCCAGCAGCGTTGGGACAGGCACAGATACGCAGTATTTT	CASSVGTGTDTQYF
TRBJ2-5	TRBD2	TRBV7-2	NA	TGTGCCAGCAGCTTAGCAGGGACTAAACAAGAGACCCAGTACTTC	CASSLAGTKQETQYF
TRBJ1-1	NA	TRBV10-3	many	TGTGCCATCAGTGAGGAGAACACTGAAGCTTTCTTT	CAISEENTEAFF
TRBJ2-3	NA	TRBV7-7	few	TGTGCTAGCAGCTTAGGTACAGTAAGCACAGATACGCAGTATTTT	CASSLGTVSTDTQYF
TRBJ2-3	TRBD1	TRBV30	few	TGTGCCTGCCAGAAGGACAGGGTTTCCGATACGCAGTATTTT	CACQKDRVSDTQYF
TRBJ2-2	NA	TRBV11-2	NA	TGTGCCAGCAGCTTTTCTATCTCACTGGACACCGGGGAGCTGTTTTTT	CASSFSISLDTGELFF
TRBJ2-4	NA	TRBV7-2	NA	TGTGCCAGCAGCTTAGTTGTCAGGGGAAACATTCAGTACTTC	CASSLVVRGNIQYF
TRBJ1-4	TRBD1	TRBV29-1	NA	TGCAGCGTTACCGGGACAGGGATCGAAAAACTGTTTTTT	CSVTGTGIEKLFF
TRBJ2-1	NA	TRBV6-4	few	TGTGCCAGCAGTGACCCCCGGGGTGAGCAGTTCTTC	CASSDPRGEQFF
TRBJ1-2	NA	TRBV29-1	few	TGCAGTATCCTGGCGGGGGTTTATGGCTACACCTTC	CSILAGVYGYTF
TRBJ2-7	TRBD2	TRBV5-1	few	TGCGCCAGCAGCTCCCGACCCCTAGCGGGGAGGCTCAACTACGAGCAGTACTTC	CASSSRPLAGRLNYEQYF
TRBJ1-1	NA	TRBV7-9	NA	TGTGCCAGCAGCTTACAGGTCGACACTGAAGCTTTCTTT	CASSLQVDTEAFF
TRBJ2-1	TRBD2	TRBV4-3	few	TGCGCCAGCAGCCCCTCACTAGCGACTGAGCAGTTCTTC	CASSPSLATEQFF
TRBJ2-3	TRBD2	TRBV15	NA	TGTGCCACCAGCAGAGATATAAGCGGGGACCCAGATACGCAGTATTTT	CATSRDISGDPDTQYF
TRBJ1-1	NA	TRBV5-1	NA	TGCGCCAGCACTAGAGGCCCAAGGAACACTGAAGCTTTCTTT	CASTRGPRNTEAFF
TRBJ2-3	NA	TRBV4-2	NA	TGTGCCAGCAGCCGCGCCGGGAGCACAGATACGCAGTATTTT	CASSRAGSTDTQYF
TRBJ2-2	NA	TRBV5-1	few	TGCGCCAGCAGCCCCCCTGGAGCCGGGGAGCTGTTTTTT	CASSPPGAGELFF
TRBJ2-3	NA	TRBV18	NA	TGTGCCAGCTCACCACCGGCTATCACAGATACGCAGTATTTT	CASSPPAITDTQYF
TRBJ2-3	NA	TRBV6-1	NA	TGTGCCAGCGGGCAGGGAGGCACGCAGTATTTT	CASGQGGTQYF
TRBJ2-3	NA	TRBV4-1	once	TGCGCCAGCAGCCACAGAGGATTTGGTACAGATACGCAGTATTTT	CASSHRGFGTDTQYF
TRBJ2-5	TRBD2	TRBV6-5	NA	TGTGCCAGCAGTTACACCCTGGGGGGGTCAGAGACCCAGTACTTC	CASSYTLGGSETQYF
TRBJ2-5	TRBD2	TRBV30	few	TGTGCCTGGAGGCCTTCTCCGGGACTAGCGGGAGGAGCCCAAGAGACCCAGTACTTC	CAWRPSPGLAGGAQETQYF